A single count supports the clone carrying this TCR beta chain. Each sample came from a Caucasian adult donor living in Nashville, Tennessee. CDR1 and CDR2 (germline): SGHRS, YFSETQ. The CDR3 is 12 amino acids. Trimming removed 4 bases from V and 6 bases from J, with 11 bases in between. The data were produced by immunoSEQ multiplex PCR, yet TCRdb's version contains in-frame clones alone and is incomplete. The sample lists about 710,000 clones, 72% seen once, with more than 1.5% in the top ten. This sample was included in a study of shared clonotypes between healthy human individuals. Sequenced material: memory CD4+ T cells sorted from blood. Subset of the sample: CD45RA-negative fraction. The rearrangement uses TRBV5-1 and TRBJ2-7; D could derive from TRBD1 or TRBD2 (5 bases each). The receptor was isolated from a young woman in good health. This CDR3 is CASSGTRGEQYF. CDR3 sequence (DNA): TGCGCCAGCAGCGGGACGAGGGGCGAGCAGTACTTC.